These T cell receptor beta chains were read from a single sample in a study of tumor-infiltrating lymphocytes in primary liver carcinoma. Using its own MiXCR run on the multiplex PCR reads, TCRdb lists one record per CDR3 protein. Of about 32,000 distinct CDR3 sequences in the sample, under 75% were seen once. The specimen was liver tumor tissue from sampling region 4. The receptor set was obtained from a man between 35 and 55 years old with primary liver carcinoma and hepatitis B virus infection. Each CDR3 is given with its conserved first and last residue. Each record gives: J gene, V gene, clone size, D gene, CDR3 protein, CDR3 DNA. The D gene is left open where the match is weak. A clone size is listed for some rows: how often the clone was seen (once, few, many), or a class if it is expanded.

J: TRBJ2-7; V: TRBV11-1; size: large; D: NA; CDR3: CASRGKRSYEQYF; DNA: TGTGCCAGCAGGGGGAAGCGATCCTACGAGCAGTACTTC
J: TRBJ2-1; V: TRBV28; size: NA; D: NA; CDR3: CARMWGGPYNEQLF; DNA: TGTGCCAGGATGTGGGGAGGTCCTTACAATGAGCAGCTCTTC
J: TRBJ2-2; V: TRBV28; size: NA; D: TRBD2; CDR3: CASSSGLAGGNSGELFF; DNA: TGTGCCAGCAGTTCCGGACTAGCAGGAGGTAACAGCGGGGAGCTGTTTTTT
J: TRBJ2-1; V: TRBV11-2; size: once; D: TRBD2; CDR3: CASSFSGPFDDEQFF; DNA: TGTGCCAGCAGCTTTAGCGGGCCATTTGACGATGAGCAGTTCTTC
J: TRBJ1-1; V: TRBV11-2; size: NA; D: NA; CDR3: CASSPLWPSTGASF; DNA: TGTGCCAGCAGCCCCCTCTGGCCGAGCACTGGAGCTTCCTTT
J: TRBJ2-3; V: TRBV29-1; size: NA; D: NA; CDR3: CIVDGPATQYF; DNA: TGCATTGTTGACGGGCCCGCAACGCAGTATTTT
J: TRBJ1-1; V: TRBV11-2; size: few; D: TRBD1; CDR3: CASSPGQLNTEAFF; DNA: TGTGCCAGCAGCCCGGGACAGCTGAACACTGAAGCTTTCTTT
J: TRBJ2-6; V: TRBV11-2; size: NA; D: TRBD1; CDR3: CASSMGGDRGISLSWANVLIF; DNA: TGTGCCAGCAGCATGGGGGGAGACAGGGGCATTTCCCTATCTTGGGCCAACGTCCTGATTTTC
J: TRBJ2-1; V: TRBV4-2; size: once; D: TRBD1; CDR3: CVSSRAGGQGNNEQFF; DNA: TGTGTCAGCAGCCGCGCCGGGGGACAGGGTAACAATGAGCAGTTCTTC
J: TRBJ1-2; V: TRBV6-1; size: once; D: NA; CDR3: CASSEAVGYTF; DNA: TGTGCCAGCAGTGAGGCGGTGGGCTACACCTTC
J: TRBJ2-6; V: TRBV24-1; size: many; D: NA; CDR3: CATGKPGGSGAHVLTF; DNA: TGTGCCACCGGAAAACCTGGGGGCTCTGGGGCCCACGTCCTGACTTTC
J: TRBJ2-6; V: TRBV5-4; size: NA; D: NA; CDR3: CASSPGSFLSGGNVLTF; DNA: TGTGCCAGCAGCCCCGGGTCTTTCCTCTCTGGGGGCAACGTACTGACTTTC
J: TRBJ2-3; V: TRBV30; size: NA; D: NA; CDR3: CAWSRQDTDTHYF; DNA: TGTGCCTGGAGTAGACAGGATACAGATACGCATTATTTT
J: TRBJ2-2; V: TRBV4-2; size: NA; D: NA; CDR3: CASSLEGGGQVGELFF; DNA: TGTGCCAGCAGTTTGGAGGGAGGGGGACAAGTAGGGGAGCTGTTTTTT
J: TRBJ2-1; V: TRBV11-2; size: NA; D: NA; CDR3: CACSFSGPLDNEKFF; DNA: TGTGCCTGCAGCTTTAGCGGACCACTCGACAATGAGAAGTTCTTC
J: TRBJ2-5; V: TRBV12-3/TRBV12-4; size: NA; D: NA; CDR3: CASSLQGREIQYF; DNA: TGTGCCAGCAGTTTACAGGGCCGCGAGATTCAGTACTTC
J: TRBJ2-7; V: TRBV7-9; size: NA; D: NA; CDR3: CASSLPCKEQYF; DNA: TGCGCCAGCAGCTTGCCCTGTAAGGAGCAGTACTTC
J: TRBJ2-2; V: TRBV11-2; size: NA; D: NA; CDR3: CASSLDHRGRETGGLFF; DNA: TGTGCCAGCAGCTTAGACCATCGGGGTAGGGAGACCGGGGGGCTGTTTTTT